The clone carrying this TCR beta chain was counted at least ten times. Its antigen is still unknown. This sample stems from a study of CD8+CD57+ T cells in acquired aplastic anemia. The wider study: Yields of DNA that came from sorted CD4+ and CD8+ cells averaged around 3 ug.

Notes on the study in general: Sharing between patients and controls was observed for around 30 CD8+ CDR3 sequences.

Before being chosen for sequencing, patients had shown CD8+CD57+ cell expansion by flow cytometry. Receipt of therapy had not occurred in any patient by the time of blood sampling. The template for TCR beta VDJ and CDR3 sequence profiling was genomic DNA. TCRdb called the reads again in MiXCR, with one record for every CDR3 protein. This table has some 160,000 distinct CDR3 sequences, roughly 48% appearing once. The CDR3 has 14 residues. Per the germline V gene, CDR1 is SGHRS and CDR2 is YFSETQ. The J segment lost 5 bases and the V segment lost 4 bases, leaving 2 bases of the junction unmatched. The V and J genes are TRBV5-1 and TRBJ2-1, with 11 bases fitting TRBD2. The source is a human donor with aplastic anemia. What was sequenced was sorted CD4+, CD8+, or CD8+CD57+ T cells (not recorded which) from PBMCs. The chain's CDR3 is CASSKGLADNEQFF. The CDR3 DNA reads TGCGCCAGCAGCAAGGGACTAGCGGACAATGAGCAGTTCTTC.